A selection of T cell receptor beta chains follows, all from one sample in a study of beta chain features in type 1 diabetes. Repertoires were generated with immunoSEQ multiplex PCR, while TCRdb's copy carries only in-frame clones and drops some. The sample carries about 900,000 clones, about a sixth recorded once. The sample taken for sequencing was naive CD4+ T cells from blood. The receptors originated from a young woman in good health. CDR3s include the opening cysteine and the closing phenylalanine or tryptophan. The D gene is left open where the match is weak. Only part of the rows carry a size: once, few, many, or a class if the clone is expanded.

V gene: TRBV18; D gene: NA; clone size: NA; J gene: TRBJ1-4; CDR3 protein: CASSAQGLNEKLFF; CDR3 DNA: TGTGCCAGCTCAGCCCAGGGACTCAATGAAAAACTGTTTTTT
V gene: TRBV19; D gene: NA; clone size: few; J gene: TRBJ2-3; CDR3 protein: CASSSGPTSSTSTDTQYF; CDR3 DNA: TGTGCCAGTAGCTCCGGTCCAACTAGCTCAACTAGCACAGATACGCAGTATTTT
V gene: TRBV7-9; D gene: TRBD2; clone size: few; J gene: TRBJ2-7; CDR3 protein: CASSSGKSGGIYEQYF; CDR3 DNA: TGTGCCAGCAGCTCCGGAAAATCGGGAGGGATCTACGAGCAGTACTTC
V gene: TRBV4-1; D gene: NA; clone size: NA; J gene: TRBJ1-5; CDR3 protein: CASSQGRDQPQHF; CDR3 DNA: TGCGCCAGCAGCCAAGGCCGAGATCAGCCCCAGCATTTT
V gene: TRBV6-1; D gene: NA; clone size: NA; J gene: TRBJ1-2; CDR3 protein: CASSEVRSPNYGYTF; CDR3 DNA: TGTGCCAGCAGTGAAGTACGGTCCCCTAACTATGGCTACACCTTC
V gene: TRBV28; D gene: NA; clone size: few; J gene: TRBJ2-7; CDR3 protein: CASSSPRIQEYF; CDR3 DNA: TGTGCCAGCAGTTCCCCCCGGATCCAGGAGTACTTC
V gene: TRBV27; D gene: NA; clone size: NA; J gene: TRBJ1-1; CDR3 protein: CASKRQEMNTEAFF; CDR3 DNA: TGTGCCAGTAAGAGACAGGAGATGAACACTGAAGCTTTCTTT
V gene: TRBV19; D gene: TRBD2; clone size: NA; J gene: TRBJ2-7; CDR3 protein: CASSIATLSSGRGIGYEQYF; CDR3 DNA: TGTGCCAGTAGTATAGCCACGTTATCGAGCGGGAGAGGTATCGGGTACGAGCAGTACTTC
V gene: TRBV7-2; D gene: NA; clone size: NA; J gene: TRBJ2-5; CDR3 protein: CASSPPGETQYF; CDR3 DNA: TGTGCCAGCAGCCCCCCGGGCGAGACCCAGTACTTC
V gene: TRBV10-3; D gene: NA; clone size: NA; J gene: TRBJ2-1; CDR3 protein: CAISARVTTDSLGNEQFF; CDR3 DNA: TGTGCCATCAGCGCCCGGGTCACTACGGACTCCCTCGGAAATGAGCAGTTCTTC